The 21 T cell receptor beta chains listed next were all sequenced from one sample in a study of shared clonotypes between healthy human individuals. The repertoire was sequenced with immunoSEQ multiplex PCR; TCRdb's copy has only in-frame clones and lacks some. The table lists some 1.5 million clones, approximately 98% of them singletons. Source material: naive CD4+ T cells sorted from blood. Sample subset: CD45RA+ positively selected. The source is a man under 40 in good health.

On this clone: The sample carries other DNA sequences with the same CDR3. The rearrangement joins TRBV5-1 to TRBJ2-3; 14 bases align to TRBD2. This CDR3 spans 16 amino acids. Germline CDR1 and CDR2: SGHRS and YFSETQ. With V trimmed by 4 bases and J by 6 bases, 7 bases remained unmatched. The CDR3 nucleotides read TGCGCCAGCAGCCCCGGACTAGCGGGAGGTTTGGATACGCAGTATTTT. Translated: CASSPGLAGGLDTQYF. Filled out from reference TRBV5-1 and TRBJ2-3, the complete variable domain reads KAGVTQTPRYLIKTRGQQVTLSCSPISGHRSVSWYQQTPGQGLQFLFEYFSETQRNKGNFPGRFSGRQFSNSRSEMNVSTLELGDSALYLCASSPGLAGGLDTQYFGPGTRLTVL.

This chain joins TRBV29-1 and TRBJ2-7; tentative D call: TRBD1 (5 bases). V dropped 4 bases and J dropped 5 bases, with 18 bases sitting between them. The CDR3 is 14 amino acids. The germline V gene encodes CDR1 SQVTM and CDR2 ANQGSEA. The CDR3 spells CSVVSQGKSNEQYF. CDR3 nucleotide sequence: TGCAGCGTTGTCAGTCAGGGTAAATCTAACGAGCAGTACTTC.

The gene calls are TRBV28 and TRBJ2-2; 8 nucleotides align to TRBD2. Per germline, CDR1 MDHEN and CDR2 SYDVKM. V was pared by 2 bases and J by 7 bases, with 9 bases of the junction left unmatched. The length of the CDR3 is 16 residues. CDR3 region: CASSLSASGQSGELFF. The CDR3 nucleotides are TGTGCCAGCAGTTTAAGTGCTAGCGGGCAAAGCGGGGAGCTGTTTTTT.

V and J are TRBV16 and TRBJ2-7; no reliable D call. This CDR3 has 11 residues. V was trimmed by 0 bases and J by 7 bases, leaving 4 bases between them. Germline V gives CDR1 KGHSY, CDR2 FQNENV. CDR3 DNA sequence: TGTGCCAGCAGCCAATCGGGAGAGCAGTACTTC. Protein sequence: CASSQSGEQYF.

The rearrangement links TRBV10-3 to TRBJ2-5; 8 nucleotides align to TRBD1. The CDR3 runs to 12 residues. Looked up from germline, CDR1 is ENHRY and CDR2 is SYGVKD. With V trimmed by 11 bases and J by 2 bases, 4 bases remained unmatched. The CDR3 is CAVRDRQETQYF. The CDR3 region has the DNA TGTGCCGTCCGGGACAGGCAAGAGACCCAGTACTTC.

A note on this clone: Other DNA sequences in this specimen translate into the identical CDR3. The gene calls are TRBV18 and TRBJ2-1, with 11 bases aligning to TRBD2. V was clipped by 2 bases and J by 1 base; unmatched bases: 4. CDR3 size: 17 residues. Germline V gene sequence: CDR1 KGHSH, CDR2 LQKENI. The chain's CDR3 is CASSPKTSGSSYNEQFF. The CDR3 DNA is TGTGCCAGCTCACCAAAAACTAGCGGGAGTTCCTACAATGAGCAGTTCTTC.

V is TRBV9 and J is TRBJ2-1; no definite D call. The germline V gene has CDR1 SGDLS and CDR2 YYNGEE. The CDR3 consists of 12 residues. V was pared by 3 bases and J by 8 bases, with 9 bases between. CDR3 region: CASSDPRHEQFF. The CDR3 DNA reads TGTGCCAGCAGCGACCCTCGCCATGAGCAGTTCTTC.

V and J are TRBV5-1 and TRBJ2-1, with 14 bases lining up with TRBD2. Germline assignment: CDR1 SGHRS and CDR2 YFSETQ. Unmatched junction bases numbered 6, after V lost 4 bases and J lost 3 bases. This CDR3 has 17 residues. The CDR3 spells CASSLGTSGRGYNEQFF. The CDR3 DNA is TGCGCCAGCAGCCTCGGGACTAGCGGGAGAGGCTACAATGAGCAGTTCTTC.

The rearrangement links TRBV18 to TRBJ2-7, with D hard to call. V was clipped by 4 bases and J by 3 bases, with 13 bases between them. This CDR3 has 14 residues. Germline lookup yields CDR1 KGHSH and CDR2 LQKENI. For the CDR3, the DNA is TGTGCCAGCTCACTATCTGGATCGAACTACGAGCAGTACTTC. Its translation is CASSLSGSNYEQYF. Combining the CDR3 with reference TRBV18 and TRBJ2-7 gives the whole variable domain NAGVMQNPRHLVRRRGQEARLRCSPMKGHSHVYWYRQLPEEGLKFMVYLQKENIIDESGMPKERFSAEFPKEGPSILRIQQVVRGDSAAYFCASSLSGSNYEQYFGPGTRLTVT.

This clone was observed a single time. V usage is TRBV9 and J usage is TRBJ2-1; 7 bases match TRBD2. CDR3 size: 19 residues. Trimming took 0 bases from V and 4 from J; bases not matched to a gene: 16. Germline V gives CDR1 SGDLS, CDR2 YYNGEE. The CDR3 region is CASSVEWLAVGAVYNEQFF. CDR3 DNA sequence: TGTGCCAGCAGCGTAGAATGGCTAGCGGTAGGAGCTGTGTACAATGAGCAGTTCTTC. Looking up the rest from reference TRBV9 and TRBJ2-1 gives the full variable domain: DSGVTQTPKHLITATGQRVTLRCSPRSGDLSVYWYQQSLDQGLQFLIQYYNGEERAKGNILERFSAQQFPDLHSELNLSSLELGDSALYFCASSVEWLAVGAVYNEQFFGPGTRLTVL.

The chain couples TRBV2 to TRBJ2-7; TRBD2 matches at 14 bases. The germline V gene encodes CDR1 SNHLY and CDR2 FYNNEI. Unmatched junction bases numbered 8, after V lost 4 bases and J lost 6 bases. The CDR3 spans 16 residues. CDR3: CASSADRGLAGVEQYF. DNA for the CDR3: TGTGCCAGCAGTGCGGACAGGGGACTAGCGGGAGTCGAGCAGTACTTC.

This clone was counted once. Other DNA sequences in this specimen translate into the identical CDR3. The chain uses TRBV19 and TRBJ2-7; 7 bases map to TRBD1. CDR3 length: 14 residues. The V gene end was trimmed by 3 bases and the J gene end by 3 bases; junction bases not matched to a gene: 5. Germline V gene lookup returns CDR1 LNHDA and CDR2 SQIVND (reference sequence). This CDR3 reads CASSILAGGYEQYF. In DNA form, the CDR3 reads TGTGCCAGTAGTATTCTCGCAGGGGGCTACGAGCAGTACTTC. The full variable domain, rest sourced from reference TRBV19 and TRBJ2-7, is DGGITQSPKYLFRKEGQNVTLSCEQNLNHDAMYWYRQDPGQGLRLIYYSQIVNDFQKGDIAEGYSVSREKKESFPLTVTSAQKNPTAFYLCASSILAGGYEQYFGPGTRLTVT.

This clone was seen a single time. The V call is TRBV9, the J call TRBJ2-3; 8 bases fit TRBD2. CDR1 and CDR2 from the germline V gene are SGDLS and YYNGEE. The CDR3 is made up of 17 amino acids. V was pared by 0 bases and J by 0 bases, with 6 bases of the junction left unmatched. The CDR3 DNA reads TGTGCCAGCAGCGTAGTCACTAGCGGAGCTAGCACAGATACGCAGTATTTT. Protein product: CASSVVTSGASTDTQYF.

This clone was observed once. The V call is TRBV4-1, the J call TRBJ2-7; 7 nucleotides line up with TRBD2. The CDR3 loop spans 15 amino acids. J gave up 3 bases and V 8 bases, and 13 bases lay outside the gene matches. The germline CDR1 and CDR2 sequences are MGHRA and YSYEKL. CDR3 residues: CASLPQAGLNYEQYF. CDR3 nucleotide sequence: TGCGCCAGCCTACCACAAGCGGGACTCAACTACGAGCAGTACTTC.

The chain joins TRBV25-1 to TRBJ1-3; D unresolved. V shed 2 bases and J shed 4 bases, with 6 bases lying between them. Germline lookup yields CDR1 MGHDK and CDR2 SYGVNS. The CDR3 spans 13 residues. The CDR3 DNA reads TGTGCCAGCAGTGAACCGGGGGGAAACACCATATATTTT. Residues: CASSEPGGNTIYF.

The chain links TRBV9 to TRBJ2-7; maybe TRBD2 (7 bases). The V gene's germline CDR1 is SGDLS and CDR2 YYNGEE. This CDR3 has 15 residues. Trimming removed 2 bases from V and 2 bases from J, with 14 bases in between. The CDR3 sequence is CASSVEGGLPYEQYF. DNA for the CDR3: TGTGCCAGCAGCGTCGAGGGGGGGCTCCCCTACGAGCAGTACTTC.

The chain recombines TRBV4-2 with TRBJ2-6; TRBD1 agrees at 7 bases. Unmatched junction bases numbered 5, after V lost 4 bases and J lost 5 bases. Germline CDR1 reads LGHNA; CDR2 reads YNFKEQ. The CDR3 consists of 15 residues. As DNA, the CDR3 is TGTGCCAGCAGCCTGACAGGGCTTCGGGCCAACGTCCTGACTTTC. Its protein product is CASSLTGLRANVLTF.

This chain uses TRBV28 with TRBJ2-7; D could derive from TRBD1 or TRBD2 (5 bases each). Trimming took off 8 bases at V and 3 bases at J, with 14 bases between the two ends. This CDR3 spans 13 amino acids. Germline V gives CDR1 MDHEN, CDR2 SYDVKM. CDR3 sequence (DNA): TGTGCCAGCTTATCGGGACCGCGCTACGAGCAGTACTTC. This sequence encodes CASLSGPRYEQYF.

As to this clone: Within the sample, other DNA sequences also encode this same CDR3. The chain links TRBV9 to TRBJ2-3; 10 bases agree with TRBD2. The CDR3 is 17 amino acids. After removal of 0 bases from V and 2 bases from J, the junction contained 6 bases not matched to a gene. Germline assignment: CDR1 SGDLS and CDR2 YYNGEE. This CDR3 reads CASSVGSSGRFTDTQYF. In DNA form, the CDR3 reads TGTGCCAGCAGCGTAGGTAGTAGCGGGAGGTTCACAGATACGCAGTATTTT.

The V call is TRBV10-3, the J call TRBJ2-3, with a weak D call TRBD2 (6 bases). Trimming pared 11 bases from V and 2 bases from J, leaving 20 bases between. CDR1 and CDR2 from the germline V gene are ENHRY and SYGVKD. This CDR3 comprises 15 residues. CDR3 DNA: TGTGCCGGCAGCGCCACCGGGACTTTCACAGATACGCAGTATTTT. Translating gives CAGSATGTFTDTQYF.

A note on this clone: The junction differs from germline at one of its ends, possibly a read error. This chain links TRBV9 with TRBJ2-3; 10 nucleotides line up with TRBD2. The CDR3 consists of 19 residues. Germline-derived CDR1 and CDR2 are SGDLS and YYNGEE. CDR3 sequence (DNA): TGTGCCAACAGCGCCCGCGCGATAGGAAGCGGGAGGGAGACAGATACGCAGTATTTT. Translated, it gives CANSARAIGSGRETDTQYF.